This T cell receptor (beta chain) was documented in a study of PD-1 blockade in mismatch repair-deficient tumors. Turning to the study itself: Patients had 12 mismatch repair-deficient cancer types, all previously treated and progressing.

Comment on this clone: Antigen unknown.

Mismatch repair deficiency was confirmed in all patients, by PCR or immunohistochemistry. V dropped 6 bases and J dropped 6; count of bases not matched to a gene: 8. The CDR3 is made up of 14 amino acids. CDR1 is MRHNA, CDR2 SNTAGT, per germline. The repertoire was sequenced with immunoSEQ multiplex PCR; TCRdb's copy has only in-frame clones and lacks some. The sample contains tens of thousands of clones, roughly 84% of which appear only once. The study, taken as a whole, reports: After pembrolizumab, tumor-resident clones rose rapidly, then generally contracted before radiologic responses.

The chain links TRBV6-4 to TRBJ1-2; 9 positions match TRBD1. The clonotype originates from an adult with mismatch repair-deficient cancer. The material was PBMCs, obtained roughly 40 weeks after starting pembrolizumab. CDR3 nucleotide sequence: TGTGCCAGCAGGGCTTCCGGGACAGGGAATGGCTACACCTTC. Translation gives CASRASGTGNGYTF.